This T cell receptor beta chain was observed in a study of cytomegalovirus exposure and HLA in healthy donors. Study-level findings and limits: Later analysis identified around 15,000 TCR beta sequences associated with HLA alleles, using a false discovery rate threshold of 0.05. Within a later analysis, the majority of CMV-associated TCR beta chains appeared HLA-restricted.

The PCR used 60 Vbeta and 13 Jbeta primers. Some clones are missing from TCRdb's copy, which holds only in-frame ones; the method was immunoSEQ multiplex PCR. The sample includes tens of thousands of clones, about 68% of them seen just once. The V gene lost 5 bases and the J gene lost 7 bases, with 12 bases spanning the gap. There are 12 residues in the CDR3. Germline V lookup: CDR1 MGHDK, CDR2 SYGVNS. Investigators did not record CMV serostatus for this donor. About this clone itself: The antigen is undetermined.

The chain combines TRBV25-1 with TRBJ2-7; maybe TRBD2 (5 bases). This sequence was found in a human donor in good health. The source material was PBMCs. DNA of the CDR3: TGTGCCAGCAGTTTAAGGACTGCAGAGCAGTACTTC. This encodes CASSLRTAEQYF.